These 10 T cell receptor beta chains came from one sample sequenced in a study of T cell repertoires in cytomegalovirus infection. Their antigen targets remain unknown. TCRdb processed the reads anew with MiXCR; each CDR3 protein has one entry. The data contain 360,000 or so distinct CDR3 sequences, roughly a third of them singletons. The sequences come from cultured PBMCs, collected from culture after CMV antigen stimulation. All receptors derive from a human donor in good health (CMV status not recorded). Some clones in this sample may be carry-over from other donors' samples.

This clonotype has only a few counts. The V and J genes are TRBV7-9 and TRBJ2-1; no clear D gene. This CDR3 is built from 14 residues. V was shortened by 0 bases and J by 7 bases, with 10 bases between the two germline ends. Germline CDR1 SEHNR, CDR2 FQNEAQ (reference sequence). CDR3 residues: CASSLAPHRNEQFF. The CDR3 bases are TGTGCCAGCAGCTTAGCCCCACATAGGAATGAGCAGTTCTTC.

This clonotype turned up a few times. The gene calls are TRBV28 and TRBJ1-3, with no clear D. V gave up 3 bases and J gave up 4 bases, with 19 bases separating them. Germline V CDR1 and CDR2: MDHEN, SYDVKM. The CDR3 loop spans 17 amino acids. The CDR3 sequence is CASSFWRALASGNTIYF. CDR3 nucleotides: TGTGCCAGCAGTTTCTGGAGAGCCCTCGCGAGCGGAAACACCATATATTTT. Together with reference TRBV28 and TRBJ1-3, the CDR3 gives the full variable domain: DVKVTQSSRYLVKRTGEKVFLECVQDMDHENMFWYRQDPGLGLRLIYFSYDVKMKEKGDIPEGYSVSREKKERFSLILESASTNQTSMYLCASSFWRALASGNTIYFGEGSWLTVV.

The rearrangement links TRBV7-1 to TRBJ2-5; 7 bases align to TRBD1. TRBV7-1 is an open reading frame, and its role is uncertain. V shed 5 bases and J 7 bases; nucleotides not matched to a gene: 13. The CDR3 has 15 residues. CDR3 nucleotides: TGTGCCAGCAGCCCCAGAGGGGGCGTCGAAGGGACCCAGTACTTC. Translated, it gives CASSPRGGVEGTQYF.

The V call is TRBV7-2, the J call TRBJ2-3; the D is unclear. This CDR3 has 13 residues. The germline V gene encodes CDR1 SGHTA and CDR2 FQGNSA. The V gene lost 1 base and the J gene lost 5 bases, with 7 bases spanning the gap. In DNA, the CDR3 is TGTGCCAGCAGCTTAGGAGTTTTAGATACGCAGTATTTT. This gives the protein CASSLGVLDTQYF.

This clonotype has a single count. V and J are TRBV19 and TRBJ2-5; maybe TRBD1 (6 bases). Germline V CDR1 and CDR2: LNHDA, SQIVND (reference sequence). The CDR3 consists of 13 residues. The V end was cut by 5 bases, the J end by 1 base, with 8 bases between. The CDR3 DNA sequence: TGTGCCAGTAGTGAAGGGGGCCAAGAGACCCAGTACTTC. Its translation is CASSEGGQETQYF.

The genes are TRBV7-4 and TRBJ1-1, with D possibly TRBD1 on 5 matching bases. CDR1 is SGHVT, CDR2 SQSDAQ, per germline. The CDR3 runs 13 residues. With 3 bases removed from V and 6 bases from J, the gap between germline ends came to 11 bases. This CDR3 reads CASSFREESEAFF. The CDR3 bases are TGTGCCAGCAGCTTCAGGGAGGAATCTGAAGCTTTCTTT.

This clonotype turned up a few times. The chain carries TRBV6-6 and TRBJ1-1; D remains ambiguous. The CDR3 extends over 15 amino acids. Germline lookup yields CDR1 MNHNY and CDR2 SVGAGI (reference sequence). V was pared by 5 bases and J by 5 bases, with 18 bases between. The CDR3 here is CASSPQMGPGTEAFF. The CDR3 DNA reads TGTGCCAGCAGTCCCCAGATGGGCCCGGGAACTGAAGCTTTCTTT.

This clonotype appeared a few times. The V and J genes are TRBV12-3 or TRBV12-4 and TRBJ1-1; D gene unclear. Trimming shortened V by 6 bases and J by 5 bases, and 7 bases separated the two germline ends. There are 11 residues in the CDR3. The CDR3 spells CASSLKTEAFF. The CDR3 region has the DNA TGTGCCAGCAGCTTAAAAACTGAAGCTTTCTTT.

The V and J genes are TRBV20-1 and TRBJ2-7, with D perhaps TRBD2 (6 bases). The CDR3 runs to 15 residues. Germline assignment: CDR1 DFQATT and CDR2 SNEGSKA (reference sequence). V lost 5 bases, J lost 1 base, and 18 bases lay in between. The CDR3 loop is CSAWASSGSSYEQYF. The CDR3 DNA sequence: TGCAGTGCTTGGGCATCGAGCGGGTCGTCCTACGAGCAGTACTTC.

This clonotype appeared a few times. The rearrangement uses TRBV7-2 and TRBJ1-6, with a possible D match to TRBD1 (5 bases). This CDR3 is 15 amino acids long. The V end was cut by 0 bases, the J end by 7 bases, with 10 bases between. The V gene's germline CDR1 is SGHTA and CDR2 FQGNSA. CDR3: CASSLAGPGNSPLHF. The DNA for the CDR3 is TGTGCCAGCAGCTTAGCAGGACCAGGGAATTCACCCCTCCACTTT.